What follows are 17 T cell receptor beta chains derived from one specimen sequenced in a study of blood T cell repertoires in COVID-19. Libraries were prepared by immunoSEQ multiplex PCR; TCRdb keeps only in-frame clonotypes and omits some of them. The top ten clones hold 10% to 15% of a sample with roughly 140,000 clones, around 84% of them seen once. Material for sequencing was peripheral blood. The receptor source for this set is a man aged 55 to 69 with active or convalescent COVID-19.

This clone was seen only once. The chain links TRBV2 to TRBJ1-1; no clear D gene. The CDR3 sequence is 15 residues long. CDR1 is SNHLY and CDR2 is FYNNEI in the germline V gene. V was shortened by 2 bases and J by 0 bases, with 10 bases between the two germline ends. The CDR3 coding sequence is TGTGCCAGCAGTGAACAGTTAACCATGAACACTGAAGCTTTCTTT. Its protein is CASSEQLTMNTEAFF.

This chain connects TRBV21-1 to TRBJ2-5; the table assigns TRBD1, which was not confirmed against the DNA. TRBV21-1 is flagged as a pseudogene. This CDR3 spans 14 amino acids. The CDR3 spells CAGSRGTKQETQYF. The CDR3 nucleotides are TGTGCCGGCTCCAGGGGGACAAAACAAGAGACCCAGTACTTC.

The rearrangement joins TRBV4-3 to TRBJ2-3, with 7 positions matching TRBD2. The junction had 9 bases not matched to a gene; V was cut back by 0 bases and J by 0 bases. Germline V gene sequence: CDR1 LGHNA, CDR2 YSLEER. CDR3 length: 18 amino acids. The CDR3 reads CASSQDTPLAFSTDTQYF. As DNA, the CDR3 is TGCGCCAGCAGCCAAGACACCCCACTAGCGTTTAGCACAGATACGCAGTATTTT.

In its sample, this clone was seen once. The rearrangement links TRBV19 to TRBJ2-6; D is possibly TRBD1 (5 bases). The CDR3 contains 16 residues. The germline gives CDR1 LNHDA, CDR2 SQIVND (reference sequence). V was clipped by 7 bases and J by 0 bases, with 13 bases between them. Written as DNA, the CDR3 is TGTGCCAGTAAGCAGGGTAGGGCCTCTGGGGCCAACGTCCTGACTTTC. Protein: CASKQGRASGANVLTF.

This chain connects TRBV7-3 to TRBJ2-5; TRBD1 is a possible D gene (7 bases). Germline values: CDR1 SGHTA, CDR2 FQGTGA. V lost 5 bases and J 5 bases, leaving 18 bases between the germline ends. The CDR3 runs 15 residues. As DNA, the CDR3 is TGTGCCAGCAGCCCCGGCGGGGCAGGGGGGGAGACCCAGTACTTC. Protein product: CASSPGGAGGETQYF.

This sequence joins TRBV10-3 and TRBJ2-7; 7 bases are shared with TRBD2. CDR1 and CDR2 from the germline V gene are ENHRY and SYGVKD. The CDR3 is 14 residues long. V was pared by 5 bases and J by 4 bases, with 8 bases of the junction left unmatched. DNA of the CDR3: TGTGCCATCAGTACCCGGGGAGGGGATTACGAGCAGTACTTC. Its protein product is CAISTRGGDYEQYF.

The chain uses TRBV21-1 and TRBJ2-4; TRBD2 was called by the table and not checked on the DNA. TRBV21-1 is noted as a pseudogene. CDR3 length: 15 residues. CDR3 residues: CASSVGYQRESDGYF. The DNA for the CDR3 is TGTGCCAGCAGCGTAGGTTACCAGCGGGAGAGCGACGGATACTTC.

This clone was detected only a few times. Other DNA sequences in this sample translate to the same CDR3. The chain is built from TRBV4-2 and TRBJ2-2; D is uncertain. The CDR3 extends over 15 amino acids. Germline V gives CDR1 LGHNA, CDR2 YNFKEQ. V was trimmed by 0 bases and J by 1 base, leaving 6 bases between them. CDR3 sequence (DNA): TGTGCCAGCAGCCAAGAATCCGGGAACACCGGGGAGCTGTTTTTT. Encoded protein: CASSQESGNTGELFF.

The V and J genes are TRBV5-1 and TRBJ2-2; unclear D gene. The V gene lost 1 base and the J gene lost 4 bases, with 8 bases spanning the gap. CDR1 SGHRS and CDR2 YFSETQ come from the germline V gene. CDR3 length: 14 residues. The chain's CDR3 is CASSLSDGTGELFF. The CDR3 region has the DNA TGCGCCAGCAGCTTGAGCGACGGCACCGGGGAGCTGTTTTTT.

This clone has a single count. Other DNA sequences in this specimen translate into the identical CDR3. V usage is TRBV5-1 and J usage is TRBJ2-5, with D possibly being TRBD1 (5 bases). The CDR3 length is 14 residues. V lost 0 bases, J lost 5 bases, and 11 bases lay in between. Germline V lookup: CDR1 SGHRS, CDR2 YFSETQ. CDR3 DNA: TGCGCCAGCAGCTTGGGCAGGGAAAAGGAGACCCAGTACTTC. Translation: CASSLGREKETQYF.

J is TRBJ1-6 and V is TRBV7-7; possibly TRBD1 for D (5 bases). V shed 3 bases and J shed 8 bases, with 14 bases lying between them. Germline V CDR1 and CDR2: SSHAT, FNYEAQ (reference sequence). The CDR3 totals 15 residues. CDR3 loop: CASSLPRGIYSPLHF. The DNA for the CDR3 is TGTGCCAGCAGCTTGCCTCGGGGGATTTATTCACCCCTCCACTTT.

This clone was detected ten times or more. The chain recombines TRBV9 with TRBJ1-6, with 7 bases identical to TRBD1. The CDR3 totals 12 residues. The germline CDR1 and CDR2 sequences are SGDLS and YYNGEE. V trimming: 5 bases; J trimming: 9 bases; junction bases outside the gene matches: 2. The CDR3 sequence is CASSTGASPLHF. For the CDR3, the DNA is TGTGCCAGCAGTACAGGGGCTTCACCCCTCCACTTT.

V is TRBV10-3 and J is TRBJ2-3; D might be TRBD1 (6 bases). CDR3 size: 12 residues. Trimming pared 6 bases from V and 6 bases from J, leaving 10 bases between. Germline CDR1 is ENHRY and CDR2 is SYGVKD. Here the CDR3 DNA reads TGTGCCATCAGGGCAGGGGACGATACGCAGTATTTT. It translates to CAIRAGDDTQYF.

This clone has just one count. The chain is built from TRBV7-9 and TRBJ2-7; D not certain. Germline assignment: CDR1 SEHNR and CDR2 FQNEAQ (reference sequence). The CDR3 is made up of 14 amino acids. Trimming took 5 bases from V and 1 from J, leaving 12 bases between them. For the CDR3, the DNA is TGTGCCAGCAGCCCGTCCCTATCGTCCTACGAGCAGTACTTC. It is translated as CASSPSLSSYEQYF.

V is TRBV28 and J is TRBJ1-5, with D possibly being TRBD1 (6 bases). Germline lookup yields CDR1 MDHEN and CDR2 SYDVKM. Trimming removed 6 bases at V and 5 bases at J, with 17 bases between. This CDR3 spans 15 amino acids. The CDR3 loop reads CASRPGTKGDQPQHF. As DNA, the CDR3 is TGTGCCAGCAGACCAGGGACCAAGGGGGATCAGCCCCAGCATTTT. Complete variable domain (other parts from reference TRBV28 and TRBJ1-5): DVKVTQSSRYLVKRTGEKVFLECVQDMDHENMFWYRQDPGLGLRLIYFSYDVKMKEKGDIPEGYSVSREKKERFSLILESASTNQTSMYLCASRPGTKGDQPQHFGDGTRLSIL.

V and J are TRBV7-8 and TRBJ2-3; a weak D match, TRBD1 (7 bases). From germline, CDR1 is SGHVS and CDR2 FQNEAQ. The CDR3 totals 16 residues. Trimming pared 1 base from V and 2 bases from J, leaving 13 bases between. The CDR3 protein is CASSLGGGTATDTQYF. CDR3 DNA: TGTGCCAGCAGCTTAGGAGGGGGGACAGCCACAGATACGCAGTATTTT.

The genes are TRBV19 and TRBJ1-1, with D tentatively TRBD1 (6 bases). Trimming shortened V by 4 bases and J by 2 bases, and 14 bases separated the two germline ends. Germline CDR1 reads LNHDA; CDR2 reads SQIVND (reference sequence). This CDR3 spans 15 amino acids. CDR3 nucleotide sequence: TGTGCCAGTAGTACGACGCGGGGGGCAAACACTGAAGCTTTCTTT. Translating it yields CASSTTRGANTEAFF.